This T cell receptor (beta chain) originates from a study of cytomegalovirus exposure and HLA in healthy donors. Looked up from germline, CDR1 is MGHRA and CDR2 is YSYEKL. V lost 3 bases and J lost 5; bases outside the gene matches: 5. This CDR3 has 15 residues. PCR employed 60 Vbeta and 13 Jbeta primers. Profiled with immunoSEQ multiplex PCR; TCRdb holds only in-frame clones, not every one. There are some 40,000 clones in the sample; 60% to 70% occur only once, and roughly 3.7% lies in the top ten. The J gene is TRBJ1-5, the V gene TRBV4-1; TRBD1 aligns across 9 bases. Sequenced: PBMCs. This TCR was recovered from a middle-aged man in good health and CMV-seronegative. The CDR3 sequence: CASSHAGTGYQPQHF. In nucleotides, the CDR3 is TGCGCCAGCAGCCACGCCGGGACAGGGTATCAGCCCCAGCATTTT.